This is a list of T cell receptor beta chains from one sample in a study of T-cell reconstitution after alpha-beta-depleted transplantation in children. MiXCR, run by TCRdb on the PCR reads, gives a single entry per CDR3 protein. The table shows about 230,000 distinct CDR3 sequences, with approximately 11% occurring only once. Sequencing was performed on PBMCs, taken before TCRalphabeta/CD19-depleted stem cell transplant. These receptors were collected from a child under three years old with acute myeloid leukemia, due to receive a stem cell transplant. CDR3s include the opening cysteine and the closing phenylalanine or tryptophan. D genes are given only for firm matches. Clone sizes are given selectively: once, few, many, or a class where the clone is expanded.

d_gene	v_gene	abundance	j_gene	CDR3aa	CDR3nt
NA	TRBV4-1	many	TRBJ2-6	CASSHPQGSGANVLTF	TGCGCCAGCAGCCACCCCCAGGGCTCTGGGGCCAACGTCCTGACTTTC
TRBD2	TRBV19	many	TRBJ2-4	CARHGRQNIQYF	TGTGCCAGGCACGGGAGGCAAAACATTCAGTACTTC
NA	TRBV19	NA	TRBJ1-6	CASSSRDTGRSPLHF	TGTGCCAGTAGTTCCCGGGACACAGGCCGCTCACCCCTCCACTTT
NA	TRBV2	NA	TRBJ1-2	CASSGTSYGYTF	TGTGCCAGCAGTGGGACGAGCTATGGCTACACCTTC
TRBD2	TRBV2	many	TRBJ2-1	CASVSGNIHNEQFF	TGTGCCAGCGTTAGCGGGAACATACACAATGAGCAGTTCTTC
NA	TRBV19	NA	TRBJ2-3	CASTKTRDWRDTQYF	TGTGCCAGTACCAAAACTCGGGACTGGAGAGATACGCAGTATTTT
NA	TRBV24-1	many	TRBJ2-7	CATQSGTLSYEQYF	TGTGCCACTCAGAGTGGGACCCTCTCCTACGAGCAGTACTTC
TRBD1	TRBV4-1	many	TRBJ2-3	CASSAPDRVRETQYF	TGCGCCAGCAGCGCACCGGACAGGGTTCGCGAGACGCAGTATTTT
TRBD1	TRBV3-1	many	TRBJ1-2	CASSLGGTGNGYTF	TGTGCCAGCAGCCTAGGAGGGACAGGGAATGGCTACACCTTC
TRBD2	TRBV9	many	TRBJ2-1	CASSVYPLAGEGLFF	TGTGCCAGCAGCGTTTATCCACTAGCGGGAGAGGGGCTGTTCTTC
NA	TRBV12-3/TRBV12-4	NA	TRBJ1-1	CVSSFLGTNTEAFF	TGCGTCAGCAGTTTCCTGGGGACGAACACTGAAGCTTTCTTT
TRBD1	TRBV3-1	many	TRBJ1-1	CASSSPNRGGTEAFF	TGTGCCAGCAGCTCGCCCAACAGGGGAGGCACTGAAGCTTTCTTT
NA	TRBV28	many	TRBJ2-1	CASSPWASDTRNEQFF	TGTGCCAGCAGTCCTTGGGCTAGCGATACGAGAAATGAGCAGTTCTTC
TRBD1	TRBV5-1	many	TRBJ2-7	CASKADRGEQYF	TGCGCCAGCAAAGCGGACAGGGGCGAGCAGTACTTC